A single sample is the source of the 18 T cell receptor beta chains below, sequenced in a study of shared clonotypes between healthy human individuals (TCRdb year 2020). CD8 naive samples consisted of CD45RO-negative cells that were positively selected for CCR7, yielding a CD45RA+CCR7+ population without TemRA cells. Library preparation was by the immunoSEQ multiplex PCR assay. The table comes from immuneACCESS by way of TCRdb, which keeps in-frame sequences with V and J called. Part of the clones is missing from these tables; in studies checked, under half for an unresolved V gene and the rest for unknown reasons. This sample gives roughly 890,000 clones in total; 80% to 95% of them show up just once. 24% of the sample is taken by the ten largest. The source material was naive CD8+ T cells sorted from blood. Sample cell subset or site, as interpreted from the label and publication: CD45RA+CCR7+. The receptors here all came from a man aged 25-45 years in good health.

The chain recombines TRBV4-1 with TRBJ2-7; D is undetermined. V was cut by 0 bases and J by 2 bases, with 5 bases left in between. The CDR3 runs to 13 residues. Germline V CDR1 and CDR2: MGHRA, YSYEKL. The chain's CDR3 is CASSQEAPYEQYF. In DNA, the CDR3 is TGCGCCAGCAGCCAAGAAGCGCCCTACGAGCAGTACTTC.

The CDR3 here is CAISESTTGVTDTQYF. Here the CDR3 DNA reads TGTGCCATCAGTGAGTCGACGACGGGAGTAACAGATACGCAGTATTTT. The rearrangement uses TRBV10-3 and TRBJ2-3; D might be TRBD2 (6 bases). The germline V gene has CDR1 ENHRY and CDR2 SYGVKD. V gave up 0 bases and J gave up 3 bases, with 13 bases separating them. The CDR3 runs 16 residues.

The rearrangement links TRBV7-2 to TRBJ2-3; a possible D gene is TRBD1 (5 bases). Trimming removed 8 bases at V and 0 bases at J, with 9 bases between. The CDR3 has 13 amino acids. Germline CDR1 and CDR2: SGHTA and FQGNSA. The CDR3 DNA reads TGTGCCAGCGGGGCTCCTAGCACAGATACGCAGTATTTT. It translates to CASGAPSTDTQYF.

This clone was found a few times. This rearrangement joins TRBV27 to TRBJ2-1, with D unclear. Germline V gene data show CDR1 as MNHEY and CDR2 as SMNVEV (reference sequence). Trimming shortened V by 6 bases and J by 6 bases, and 12 bases separated the two germline ends. The CDR3 has 13 residues. CDR3: CASRDGLLNEQFF. The CDR3 DNA reads TGTGCCAGCAGGGACGGGTTGCTCAATGAGCAGTTCTTC.

The chain recombines TRBV2 with TRBJ2-3; 8 bases are a match to TRBD2. CDR1 SNHLY and CDR2 FYNNEI come from the germline V gene. The CDR3 contains 14 residues. J was trimmed by 0 bases and V by 8 bases; bases with no gene match: 4. The CDR3 coding sequence is TGTGCCAGCTCACTAGCGGCTAGCACAGATACGCAGTATTTT. It yields the protein CASSLAASTDTQYF.

The chain couples TRBV29-1 to TRBJ2-5, with D tentatively TRBD2 (5 bases). V shed 4 bases and J shed 5 bases, with 11 bases lying between them. The CDR3 is 12 amino acids. Germline V CDR1 and CDR2: SQVTM, ANQGSEA. The CDR3 DNA reads TGCAGCGTTGCTGGGAGAGCTGAGACCCAGTACTTC. It encodes CSVAGRAETQYF.

In this sample, this clone turned up a few times. V gene TRBV4-1 combines with J gene TRBJ2-4, with D perhaps matching TRBD2 (5 bases). The CDR3 consists of 13 residues. Deletions cut 1 base from V and 11 bases from J, with 12 bases between. Germline loops: CDR1 MGHRA, CDR2 YSYEKL. CDR3 sequence reads: CASSQAPSPVQYF. Here the CDR3 DNA reads TGCGCCAGCAGCCAAGCTCCTAGCCCGGTTCAGTACTTC.

V and J are TRBV7-6 and TRBJ2-5, with D unresolved. The CDR3 sequence is 12 residues long. With 3 bases removed from V and 0 bases from J, the gap between germline ends came to 2 bases. Germline values: CDR1 SGHVS, CDR2 FNYEAQ. DNA for the CDR3: TGTGCCAGCAGCTTTTACCAAGAGACCCAGTACTTC. It encodes CASSFYQETQYF.

The chain carries TRBV7-9 and TRBJ2-5; D might be TRBD1 or TRBD2, each matching 5 bases. The V gene's germline CDR1 is SEHNR and CDR2 FQNEAQ (reference sequence). Trimming removed 2 bases from V and 5 bases from J, with 18 bases in between. The CDR3 length is 16 residues. The CDR3 DNA follows: TGTGCCAGCAGCTTATTTACATCTGGGGGTCGGGAGACCCAGTACTTC. Its protein is CASSLFTSGGRETQYF.

V usage is TRBV4-1 and J usage is TRBJ2-1; 10 bases map to TRBD2. V shed 3 bases, J shed 4 bases, and the junction held 3 bases outside the gene matches. Germline CDR1 reads MGHRA; CDR2 reads YSYEKL. The CDR3 runs to 15 residues. The CDR3 sequence is CASSHVTSGYNEQFF. CDR3 in DNA: TGCGCCAGCAGCCATGTGACTAGCGGGTACAATGAGCAGTTCTTC.

The rearrangement uses TRBV7-9 and TRBJ2-1, with D possibly being TRBD1 (6 bases). There are 13 residues in the CDR3. From germline, CDR1 is SEHNR and CDR2 FQNEAQ (reference sequence). Trimming removed 1 base at V and 8 bases at J, with 9 bases between. This CDR3 is CASSLDRVHEQFF. CDR3 DNA sequence: TGTGCCAGCAGCTTAGACAGGGTACATGAGCAGTTCTTC.

The V call is TRBV27, the J call TRBJ2-2; tentatively, D is TRBD1 or TRBD2 (5 bases each). V dropped 8 bases and J dropped 0 bases, with 19 bases sitting between them. In germline, CDR1 is MNHEY, CDR2 SMNVEV (reference sequence). The CDR3 extends over 17 amino acids. The CDR3 spells CASAAFPGAANTGELFF. DNA of the CDR3: TGTGCCAGCGCCGCCTTCCCCGGGGCAGCGAACACCGGGGAGCTGTTTTTT.

This chain uses TRBV27 with TRBJ2-7; D tentatively reads TRBD1 or TRBD2 (6 bases each). Looked up from germline, CDR1 is MNHEY and CDR2 is SMNVEV (reference sequence). The CDR3 extends over 14 amino acids. Between the trimmed V and J ends, which lost 8 bases and 0 bases, there was a span of 14 bases. The CDR3 protein is CASRGGTLSYEQYF. CDR3 DNA sequence: TGTGCCAGCCGAGGGGGGACCCTCTCCTACGAGCAGTACTTC.

CDR3 residues: CASSEETGPNAGELFF. In DNA form, the CDR3 reads TGCGCCAGCAGTGAGGAGACAGGGCCTAACGCCGGGGAGCTGTTTTTT. V usage is TRBV10-1 and J usage is TRBJ2-2; 7 bases map to TRBD1. V trimming: 2 bases; J trimming: 6 bases; junction bases outside the gene matches: 9. The CDR3 totals 16 residues. CDR1 and CDR2 from the germline V gene are WNHNN and SYGVQD (reference sequence).

The CDR3, as DNA: TGTGCCAGCAGCTATCTAGCGGGAGCTCAAGAGACCCAGTACTTC. Translated, it gives CASSYLAGAQETQYF. V is TRBV13 and J is TRBJ2-5, with TRBD2 identical over 10 bases. CDR1 PRHDT and CDR2 FYEKMQ come from the germline V gene (reference sequence). Losses at the gene ends were 4 bases for V and 2 bases for J; bases not matched to a gene: 4. This CDR3 spans 15 amino acids.

The J gene is TRBJ2-1, the V gene TRBV19, with 8 bases that match TRBD2. CDR3 length: 13 amino acids. Germline CDR1 is LNHDA and CDR2 is SQIVND (reference sequence). The trim removed 7 bases at V and 9 bases at J, leaving 8 bases unmatched. In nucleotides, the CDR3 is TGTGCCAGTAAGGGACTAGAAGTGGGTGAGCAGTTCTTC. Translating it yields CASKGLEVGEQFF.

This chain's CDR3 is CASSDSPYNEQFF. The CDR3 DNA sequence: TGTGCCAGCAGCGACTCACCCTACAATGAGCAGTTCTTC. This chain uses TRBV9 with TRBJ2-1; D ambiguous. This CDR3 is built from 13 residues. Germline assignment: CDR1 SGDLS and CDR2 YYNGEE. V shed 3 bases and J shed 2 bases, with 6 bases lying between them.

This rearrangement joins TRBV12-5 to TRBJ2-1, with unresolved D. Per germline, CDR1 LGHNT and CDR2 FRNRAP. Between the trimmed V and J ends, which lost 1 base and 1 base, there was a span of 5 bases. The CDR3 has 14 residues. The CDR3 region is CASGLGFSYNEQFF. The CDR3 DNA follows: TGTGCTAGTGGTTTGGGCTTTTCCTACAATGAGCAGTTCTTC.